Sequencing of this T cell receptor (beta chain) was carried out in a study of regulatory T cells in long-lasting Graves disease. Study in general: For a period under 3 months, newly diagnosed Graves' patients had taken antithyroid drugs.

Germline V gene data show CDR1 as MGHRA and CDR2 as YSYEKL. The CDR3 totals 17 residues. V was clipped by 0 bases and J by 2 bases, with 15 bases between them. This clonotype was seen at least ten times. Its antigen is still unknown. Sequencing libraries for TCR beta were prepared with iRepertoire HTBI primers and Arm-PCR of CDR3 regions. TCRdb independently ran MiXCR on the multiplex PCR reads; one entry per CDR3 protein. Among approximately 390,000 distinct CDR3 sequences listed, about 16% were seen once. General study points: Those with persistent Graves' had less TCR diversity than newly diagnosed patients. TRBV28, TRBJ1-2 and TRBJ2-5 were favored in persistent disease.

Documented time point: newly diagnosed GD, antithyroid drugs for less than 3 months. Scientists built the TCR library using RNA that was extracted from PBMCs. The same data also contributed to another study, on T cells in Graves' hyperthyroidism and ophthalmopathy.

The chain recombines TRBV4-1 with TRBJ2-3, with a tentative D call TRBD1 (5 bases). Here the sequenced sample was peripheral blood mononuclear cells (PBMCs), taken at new diagnosis, from a patient treated with antithyroid drugs. This TCR derives from a woman in her late teens or twenties with Graves disease. The CDR3 region is CASSQDTDSSDTDTQYF. The CDR3 nucleotides read TGCGCCAGCAGCCAAGATACCGACAGTTCTGACACAGATACGCAGTATTTT.